This T cell receptor (beta chain) was sequenced for a study of cytomegalovirus exposure and HLA in healthy donors. Details on this clone: The antigen remains unidentified.

Some clones are missing from TCRdb's copy, which holds only in-frame ones; the method was immunoSEQ multiplex PCR. The sample lists more than 250,000 clones, roughly 88% occurring once. In germline, CDR1 is SGHDN, CDR2 FVKESK. CDR3 size: 14 residues. V was pared by 7 bases and J by 4 bases, with 5 bases of the junction left unmatched. Broader study findings: Reports showed the classifier diagnosing cytomegalovirus status with high specificity and sensitivity. Cytomegalovirus-associated TCR beta chains were listed, numbering over 150.

Sequenced material: PBMCs. The chain has TRBV14 and TRBJ2-1, with 9 bases that match TRBD2. The TCR originated in a young woman in good health and CMV-seronegative. Here the CDR3 DNA reads TGTGCCAGCAACTCGGCGGGAGGGTACAATGAGCAGTTCTTC. Encoded protein: CASNSAGGYNEQFF.